The 23 T cell receptor beta chains in this list originate from one sample, sequenced in a study of blood T cell repertoires in COVID-19. Profiling relied on immunoSEQ multiplex PCR, and the TCRdb table lists in-frame clones only, not all of them. Counted here are 18,000 or so clones, about 88% occurring once; the ten biggest clones make up 9.8%. Sequencing was performed on peripheral blood. Every receptor here comes from a man between 35 and 55 years old with active COVID-19.

This clone was counted a single time. This chain connects TRBV6-5 to TRBJ1-2; 10 nucleotides match TRBD1. The CDR3 consists of 14 residues. The J segment lost 5 bases and the V segment lost 4 bases, leaving 4 bases of the junction unmatched. Per the germline V gene, CDR1 is MNHEY and CDR2 is SVGAGI. This CDR3 is CASSSTGGRYGYTF. The CDR3 nucleotides read TGTGCCAGCAGTTCGACAGGGGGCAGATATGGCTACACCTTC.

The chain employs TRBV6-6 and TRBJ2-1, with 9 bases lining up with TRBD2. CDR1 MNHNY and CDR2 SVGAGI come from the germline V gene (reference sequence). This CDR3 contains 16 residues. Unmatched junction bases numbered 12, after V lost 6 bases and J lost 6 bases. The CDR3 loop is CASSLPGTSITNEQFF. CDR3 in DNA: TGTGCCAGCAGCCTACCCGGGACTAGCATCACCAATGAGCAGTTCTTC.

This chain uses TRBV3-1 (or the pseudogene TRBV3-2) with TRBJ2-5, with 11 nucleotides matching TRBD2. V shed 0 bases, J shed 5 bases, and the junction held 5 bases outside the gene matches. Per germline, CDR1 LGHDT and CDR2 YNNKEL (reference sequence). This CDR3 region has 16 residues. The DNA for the CDR3 is TGTGCCAGCAGCCAAGATAGCGGGAGGGCCCAGGAGACCCAGTACTTC. Translated, it gives CASSQDSGRAQETQYF.

V gene TRBV7-2 combines with J gene TRBJ2-3, with D perhaps TRBD1 (5 bases). In germline, CDR1 is SGHTA, CDR2 FQGNSA. The CDR3 contains 18 residues. V was clipped by 6 bases and J by 2 bases, with 24 bases between them. CDR3 DNA: TGTGCCAGCAGGTCGAGCAGCACTGGTTCAGGGTTCACAGATACGCAGTATTTT. Encoded protein: CASRSSSTGSGFTDTQYF.

This clone was detected once. The chain employs TRBV27 and TRBJ2-1, with a possible D match to TRBD1 (6 bases). Germline values: CDR1 MNHEY, CDR2 SMNVEV (reference sequence). The length of the CDR3 is 16 residues. Trimming cost V 3 bases and J 5 bases, with 17 bases left between them. CDR3 coding DNA: TGTGCCAGCAGTTTGCAGGGGACCAGGAAACACAATGAGCAGTTCTTC. As protein: CASSLQGTRKHNEQFF.

This clone was seen a handful of times. The chain carries TRBV6-5 and TRBJ1-4, with 9 bases fitting TRBD1. CDR1 is MNHEY, CDR2 SVGAGI, per germline. The J segment lost 8 bases and the V segment lost 6 bases, leaving 4 bases of the junction unmatched. This CDR3 is built from 13 residues. CDR3 loop: CASRQGAKEKLFF. CDR3 DNA: TGTGCCAGCAGACAGGGGGCGAAGGAAAAACTGTTTTTT.

In its sample, this clone was seen a few times. In the same sample, other DNA sequences code for this CDR3. The chain links TRBV27 to TRBJ2-3; possible D gene TRBD2, 6 bases. Per the germline V gene, CDR1 is MNHEY and CDR2 is SMNVEV (reference sequence). The CDR3 totals 14 residues. V was trimmed by 5 bases and J by 6 bases, leaving 15 bases between them. CDR3 residues: CASSPRDSLDTQYF. For the CDR3, the DNA is TGTGCCAGCAGTCCAAGGGACTCCCTCGATACGCAGTATTTT.

CDR3 coding DNA: TGTGCCAGCAGTTATCGCAAAGGACTAGCGGACACAGATACGCAGTATTTT. The encoded protein is CASSYRKGLADTDTQYF. The chain recombines TRBV6-2 or TRBV6-3 with TRBJ2-3, with 10 nucleotides matching TRBD2. Trimming took 3 bases from V and 2 from J; bases not matched to a gene: 8. From germline, CDR1 is MNHEY and CDR2 SVGEGT. CDR3 size: 17 residues.

The genes are TRBV10-2 and TRBJ1-1; D might be TRBD1 (6 bases). This CDR3 contains 13 residues. The V gene's germline CDR1 is WSHSY and CDR2 SAAADI. With 8 bases removed from V and 4 bases from J, the gap between germline ends came to 14 bases. This CDR3 is CASRETGTTEAFF. The CDR3 nucleotides read TGCGCCAGCCGAGAAACAGGGACCACTGAAGCTTTCTTT.

This clone was counted once. This chain joins TRBV27 and TRBJ2-5; TRBD2 aligns across 8 bases. The CDR3 length is 15 residues. Germline CDR1 MNHEY, CDR2 SMNVEV (reference sequence). J lost 1 base, V lost 3 bases, and 4 bases had no gene match. The CDR3 sequence: CASSLGSGVQETQYF. CDR3 nucleotide sequence: TGTGCCAGCAGTTTGGGTAGCGGGGTCCAAGAGACCCAGTACTTC.

By its share, this clone is large. The chain combines TRBV7-7 with TRBJ2-1; D possibly corresponds to TRBD2 (6 bases). From germline, CDR1 is SSHAT and CDR2 FNYEAQ (reference sequence). Trimming took 3 bases from V and 5 from J, leaving 14 bases between them. The CDR3 has 15 amino acids. The CDR3 sequence: CASSFDYGSHNEQFF. DNA of the CDR3: TGTGCCAGCAGCTTTGATTACGGGAGCCACAATGAGCAGTTCTTC.

The V call is TRBV4-3, the J call TRBJ1-2; 7 bases line up with TRBD1. The CDR3 extends over 14 amino acids. Germline V gives CDR1 LGHNA, CDR2 YSLEER. Losses at the gene ends were 5 bases for V and 1 base for J; bases not matched to a gene: 4. CDR3 in amino acids: CASSTDRHNYGYTF. CDR3 nucleotide sequence: TGCGCCAGCAGCACGGACAGGCATAACTATGGCTACACCTTC.

Written as DNA, the CDR3 is TGTGCCAGCAGCCAACCGGGGTTTACTGAAGCTTTCTTT. Residues: CASSQPGFTEAFF. The chain employs TRBV5-4 and TRBJ1-1; D not certain. The V gene's germline CDR1 is SGHNT and CDR2 YYREEE (reference sequence). This CDR3 is built from 13 residues. Trimming removed 4 bases at V and 5 bases at J, with 12 bases between.

The chain couples TRBV9 to TRBJ2-7; 7 nucleotides align to TRBD2. Trimming removed 6 bases from V and 4 bases from J; junction bases left unmatched: 13. The germline CDR1 and CDR2 sequences are SGDLS and YYNGEE. The CDR3 runs to 15 residues. The CDR3 coding sequence is TGTGCCAGCACTCCTAGCGGAGCCGGGTGGTACGAGCAGTACTTC. The encoded protein is CASTPSGAGWYEQYF.

V and J are TRBV18 and TRBJ1-1; D call uncertain. CDR1 KGHSH and CDR2 LQKENI come from the germline V gene. The CDR3 runs 15 residues. The ends were cut back, 3 bases at V and 7 bases at J, with 18 bases in the middle. The CDR3 DNA is TGTGCCAGCTCACCGCGGAAAAAGAATGAGAATGAAGCTTTCTTT. Its translation is CASSPRKKNENEAFF.

The V gene is TRBV5-1, the J gene TRBJ2-2; D is perhaps TRBD1 (5 bases). V was trimmed by 0 bases and J by 4 bases, leaving 13 bases between them. The germline gives CDR1 SGHRS, CDR2 YFSETQ. The CDR3 has 16 residues. The CDR3 sequence is CASSLGIAGLTGELFF. Here the CDR3 DNA reads TGCGCCAGCAGCTTGGGCATAGCAGGGCTCACCGGGGAGCTGTTTTTT.

The chain uses TRBV6-5 and TRBJ1-1; D is perhaps TRBD1 (6 bases). CDR1 and CDR2 from the germline V gene are MNHEY and SVGAGI. The V end lost 2 bases, the J end lost 3 bases, and 7 bases lay between the germline ends. The CDR3 length is 13 residues. The CDR3 region is CASSYAGDTEAFF. The CDR3 DNA sequence: TGTGCCAGCAGTTACGCAGGGGACACTGAAGCTTTCTTT.

This sequence joins TRBV6-5 and TRBJ2-7; 11 bases agree with TRBD2. V gave up 0 bases and J gave up 1 base; unmatched junction bases: 2. The V gene's germline CDR1 is MNHEY and CDR2 SVGAGI. The CDR3 has 16 amino acids. In DNA form, the CDR3 reads TGTGCCAGCAGTTACTCGGGACTAGCGGCGTCCTACGAGCAGTACTTC. This encodes CASSYSGLAASYEQYF.

The rearrangement uses TRBV11-2 and TRBJ1-3; no definite D call. The CDR3 runs 14 residues. V dropped 6 bases and J dropped 3 bases, with 12 bases sitting between them. The germline V gene encodes CDR1 SGHAT and CDR2 FQNNGV. CDR3 amino acids: CASSLEGGGNTIYF. The CDR3 DNA sequence: TGTGCCAGCAGTTTGGAGGGTGGTGGAAACACCATATATTTT.

This clone has only a few counts. This sequence joins TRBV12-3 or TRBV12-4 and TRBJ1-1; TRBD1 might be the D (5 bases). V lost 6 bases, J lost 6 bases, and 14 bases lay in between. This CDR3 has 13 amino acids. CDR3 bases: TGTGCCAGCAGGTCTAAAGACAGCTCTGAAGCTTTCTTT. This translates into CASRSKDSSEAFF.

The chain recombines TRBV7-3 with TRBJ2-3, with a weak D call TRBD1 (5 bases). CDR1 is SGHTA and CDR2 is FQGTGA in the germline V gene. The V end lost 1 base, the J end lost 4 bases, and 6 bases lay between the germline ends. This CDR3 is built from 13 residues. The CDR3 bases are TGTGCCAGCAGCTTAATAGGGGCAGATACGCAGTATTTT. Translation: CASSLIGADTQYF.

The J gene is TRBJ1-3, the V gene TRBV10-3, with a possible D match to TRBD1 (6 bases). The germline gives CDR1 ENHRY, CDR2 SYGVKD. V lost 4 bases and J lost 0, with 19 bases in between. The CDR3 has 18 residues. Here the CDR3 reads CAISGHQTGQISGNTIYF. DNA for the CDR3: TGTGCCATCAGTGGGCACCAGACAGGACAAATCTCTGGAAACACCATATATTTT.

The chain combines TRBV7-8 with TRBJ2-5; 10 nucleotides agree with TRBD2. This CDR3 has 19 residues. Germline trimming cut 5 bases from V and 0 bases from J; bases unmatched to any gene: 15. Germline V lookup: CDR1 SGHVS, CDR2 FQNEAQ. The CDR3 spells CASSPETSGHMLYQETQYF. The CDR3 nucleotides are TGTGCCAGCAGCCCAGAGACTAGCGGGCACATGCTGTACCAAGAGACCCAGTACTTC.